A selection of T cell receptor beta chains follows, all from one sample in a study of post-analysis software for immune sequencing data. From the PCR reads, TCRdb called clonotypes with MiXCR, one entry per CDR3 protein. The data contain about 260,000 distinct CDR3 sequences, about 40% of them singletons. The source material was blood. These receptors came from a girl aged 5-17 years with multiple sclerosis. The CDR3 runs from the conserved cysteine through the conserved F or W. A D gene is named only where the DNA matches it firmly. Clone size is not always given. Where it is, it says once, few, many or a class for expanded clones.

clone size	D gene	J gene	V gene	CDR3 protein	CDR3 DNA
few	TRBD2	TRBJ2-5	TRBV3-1	CASSPEGGREVEQYF	TGTGCCAGCAGCCCGGAGGGCGGGAGGGAGGTTGAGCAGTACTTC
NA	TRBD1	TRBJ1-1	TRBV20-1	CSARDQTGGTEAFF	TGCAGTGCTAGAGATCAGACAGGGGGCACTGAAGCTTTCTTT
NA	NA	TRBJ2-3	TRBV2	CASSRGGLTDTQYF	TGTGCCAGCAGCAGAGGGGGGCTCACAGATACGCAGTATTTT
many	TRBD2	TRBJ2-1	TRBV6-2/TRBV6-3	CASSPTSGGRNEQFF	TGTGCCAGCAGTCCGACTAGCGGGGGGCGGAATGAGCAGTTCTTC
many	NA	TRBJ1-5	TRBV12-3/TRBV12-4	CASSPGGSNQPQHF	TGTGCCAGCAGCCCCGGAGGGAGCAATCAGCCCCAGCATTTT
many	TRBD2	TRBJ2-1	TRBV24-1	CATSDRSGGEGNEQFF	TGTGCCACCAGTGACCGCTCGGGGGGGGAAGGGAATGAGCAGTTCTTC
few	TRBD1	TRBJ1-1	TRBV6-1	CASSPRRGRILQNTEAFF	TGTGCCAGCAGTCCCCGAAGGGGGCGTATATTACAGAACACTGAAGCTTTCTTT
NA	NA	TRBJ1-2	TRBV29-1	CSVETDNRYGYTF	TGCAGCGTTGAAACTGACAATAGGTATGGCTACACCTTC
once	NA	TRBJ1-5	TRBV16	CASSQQKDQPQHF	TGTGCCAGCAGCCAACAAAAAGATCAGCCCCAGCATTTT
NA	TRBD2	TRBJ2-7	TRBV20-1	CSAAGTSGGYNEQYF	TGCAGTGCTGCCGGGACTAGCGGGGGTTACAATGAGCAGTACTTC
NA	TRBD1	TRBJ1-5	TRBV28	CASSPLTGGGSPQHF	TGTGCCAGCAGCCCTCTTACAGGGGGGGGATCGCCCCAGCATTTT
many	TRBD1	TRBJ2-7	TRBV28	CASSSRTGAEQYF	TGTGCCAGCAGCTCGAGGACAGGGGCCGAGCAGTACTTC
NA	NA	TRBJ2-7	TRBV5-1	CASSSNTQGTSYEQYF	TGCGCCAGCAGCTCCAATACCCAGGGAACCTCCTACGAGCAGTACTTC
few	NA	TRBJ1-1	TRBV20-1	CNAREWRSGNTEAFF	TGCAATGCTAGAGAATGGCGCTCTGGAAACACTGAAGCTTTCTTT
many	NA	TRBJ2-5	TRBV20-1	CSAGKIGRRETQYF	TGCAGTGCTGGGAAGATAGGCCGTAGGGAGACCCAGTACTTC
NA	NA	TRBJ2-4	TRBV27	CASSSLLAKNIQYF	TGTGCCAGCAGTTCGTTGTTAGCCAAAAACATTCAGTACTTC
NA	NA	TRBJ1-1	TRBV12-3/TRBV12-4	CASSLMATNTEAFF	TGTGCCAGCAGTTTAATGGCAACGAACACTGAAGCTTTCTTT
NA	NA	TRBJ2-6	TRBV5-1	CASASTSGANVLTF	TGCGCCAGCGCCTCAACATCTGGGGCCAACGTCCTGACTTTC
NA	NA	TRBJ2-5	TRBV20-1	CSARDRGAVVSSEQYF	TGCAGTGCTAGAGATAGAGGCGCGGTAGTTTCTTCTGAGCAGTACTTC
NA	TRBD1	TRBJ1-2	TRBV29-1	CSVENRGNYGYTF	TGCAGCGTTGAGAACAGGGGTAACTATGGCTACACCTTC
many	NA	TRBJ2-5	TRBV24-1	CATSARGETQYF	TGTGCCACCAGTGCCAGGGGAGAGACCCAGTACTTC
many	TRBD2	TRBJ2-1	TRBV6-2/TRBV6-3	CASSLQWGTTNEQFF	TGTGCCAGCAGCCTCCAGTGGGGGACTACGAATGAGCAGTTCTTC
NA	NA	TRBJ2-7	TRBV2	CASNRRDMKENEQYF	TGTGCCAGCAACCGCCGGGACATGAAGGAAAACGAGCAGTACTTC
NA	NA	TRBJ1-2	TRBV18	CASSPGGGNSGYTF	TGTGCCAGCTCACCAGGAGGGGGGAACTCTGGCTACACCTTC